This entry lists 20 T cell receptor beta chains sequenced from one sample in a study of T cell changes during pregnancy in multiple sclerosis. Repertoires were generated with immunoSEQ multiplex PCR, while TCRdb's copy carries only in-frame clones and drops some. This sample has about 40,000 clones, with more than 90% found just once. The sample here was peripheral blood, taken before pregnancy. These receptor sequences come from a female donor with multiple sclerosis, enrolled in a pregnancy study.

The chain uses TRBV7-9 and TRBJ2-7; D is unclear. The length of the CDR3 is 13 residues. Trimming removed 1 base at V and 3 bases at J, with 7 bases between. Per germline, CDR1 SEHNR and CDR2 FQNEAQ (reference sequence). CDR3 sequence reads: CASSLGSRYEQYF. The DNA of the CDR3 is TGTGCCAGCAGCTTAGGATCGCGCTACGAGCAGTACTTC.

The V gene is TRBV10-2, the J gene TRBJ2-7; 8 nucleotides match TRBD2. The CDR3 runs 14 residues. V trimming: 6 bases; J trimming: 3 bases; junction bases outside the gene matches: 7. Per germline, CDR1 WSHSY and CDR2 SAAADI. The CDR3 sequence: CASSVTSEGYEQYF. CDR3 coding DNA: TGCGCCAGCAGCGTGACTAGCGAAGGCTACGAGCAGTACTTC.

The V call is TRBV7-9, the J call TRBJ1-1; D gene unclear. V lost 3 bases and J lost 0, with 11 bases in between. There are 15 residues in the CDR3. Germline V lookup: CDR1 SEHNR, CDR2 FQNEAQ (reference sequence). Here the CDR3 reads CASSFQWALNTEAFF. CDR3 DNA sequence: TGTGCCAGCAGCTTTCAATGGGCCCTGAACACTGAAGCTTTCTTT.

In the case of this clone: A read error may explain this, as a much larger clone is one base away. The chain combines TRBV28 with TRBJ1-5, with D perhaps matching TRBD1 (6 bases). CDR1 is MDHEN and CDR2 is SYDVKM in the germline V gene. This CDR3 is 13 amino acids long. V lost 5 bases and J lost 3, with 8 bases in between. CDR3 amino acids: CASSTGPNQPQHF. The CDR3 nucleotides are TGTGCCAGCAGTACAGGGCCCAATCAGCCCCAGCATTTT.

This sequence joins TRBV18 and TRBJ1-2, with TRBD1 identical over 7 bases. Germline trimming cut 8 bases from V and 7 bases from J; bases unmatched to any gene: 13. The CDR3 is made up of 14 amino acids. Germline V gene sequence: CDR1 KGHSH, CDR2 LQKENI. DNA of the CDR3: TGTGCCAGCACCCAACAGGGGCTCAGAGGTGGCTACACCTTC. This translates into CASTQQGLRGGYTF.

The chain joins TRBV2 to TRBJ2-5, with D tentatively TRBD1 (5 bases). TRBJ2-7 matches the DNA end more closely, so the J call is doubtful. The germline gives CDR1 SNHLY, CDR2 FYNNEI. The CDR3 has 13 amino acids. The CDR3 sequence: CASARQKSYEQYF. In nucleotides, the CDR3 is TGTGCCAGCGCTAGACAGAAATCCTACGAGCAGTACTTC.

The chain joins TRBV29-1 to TRBJ2-5; 11 bases match TRBD2. CDR1 SQVTM and CDR2 ANQGSEA come from the germline V gene. V dropped 1 base and J dropped 7; count of bases not matched to a gene: 8. The CDR3 is 15 amino acids. CDR3 sequence (DNA): TGCAGCGTTGAAGTAGCGGGAGGGGGGGGTTGGACCCAGTACTTC. Translated, it gives CSVEVAGGGGWTQYF.

The chain is built from TRBV4-1 and TRBJ2-5; 9 bases are shared with TRBD2. Per germline, CDR1 MGHRA and CDR2 YSYEKL. V trimming: 0 bases; J trimming: 5 bases; junction bases outside the gene matches: 7. The CDR3 totals 16 residues. For the CDR3, the DNA is TGCGCCAGCAGCCAAGATGGGCTAGCGGGATGGGAGACCCAGTACTTC. Translated, it gives CASSQDGLAGWETQYF.

V and J are TRBV30 and TRBJ1-6, with TRBD1 matching 8 bases. The germline V gene encodes CDR1 GTSNPN and CDR2 SVGIG (reference sequence). The CDR3 contains 20 residues. V shed 3 bases, J shed 0 bases, and the junction held 16 bases outside the gene matches. This CDR3 is CAWRTPDRATPSSYNSPLHF. The CDR3 coding sequence is TGTGCCTGGAGGACACCGGACAGGGCTACACCGAGCTCCTATAATTCACCCCTCCACTTT.

The genes are TRBV18 and TRBJ2-7; TRBD1 matches at 7 bases. The V segment lost 4 bases and the J segment 2 bases; nucleotides outside the gene matches: 8. The CDR3 has 15 residues. Germline assignment: CDR1 KGHSH and CDR2 LQKENI. The CDR3 DNA reads as TGTGCCAGCTCACTCTATGGGGACAGAGCCTACGAGCAGTACTTC. This translates into CASSLYGDRAYEQYF.

This clone was observed a handful of times. This chain joins TRBV30 and TRBJ1-1; D not resolved. Germline assignment: CDR1 GTSNPN and CDR2 SVGIG (reference sequence). This CDR3 has 13 residues. Trimming stripped 4 bases from V and 3 bases from J, with 12 bases between. The CDR3 sequence: CAWTPGVYTEAFF. The CDR3 bases are TGTGCCTGGACCCCCGGGGTGTACACTGAAGCTTTCTTT. Complete variable domain (other parts from reference TRBV30 and TRBJ1-1): SQTIHQWPATLVQPVGSPLSLECTVEGTSNPNLYWYRQAAGRGLQLLFYSVGIGQISSEVPQNLSASRPQDRQFILSSKKLLLSDSGFYLCAWTPGVYTEAFFGQGTRLTVV.

The chain links TRBV11-2 to TRBJ2-3; D gene uncertain. V lost 1 base and J lost 6, with 8 bases in between. Germline assignment: CDR1 SGHAT and CDR2 FQNNGV. CDR3 length equals 13 residues. The CDR3 loop is CASSLGRTDTQYF. The CDR3 coding sequence is TGTGCCAGCAGCTTAGGTAGAACGGATACGCAGTATTTT.

The V gene is TRBV11-2, the J gene TRBJ2-5; 7 bases line up with TRBD1. V lost 6 bases and J lost 5; bases outside the gene matches: 12. Per the germline V gene, CDR1 is SGHAT and CDR2 is FQNNGV. The CDR3 extends over 15 amino acids. The CDR3 DNA reads as TGTGCCAGCAGTTATACGGGACAGCGAGGGGAGACCCAGTACTTC. This sequence encodes CASSYTGQRGETQYF.

The V call is TRBV19, the J call TRBJ1-5, with 9 nucleotides matching TRBD1. V shed 0 bases, J shed 4 bases, and the junction held 1 base outside the gene matches. Germline V gives CDR1 LNHDA, CDR2 SQIVND (reference sequence). The CDR3 is made up of 15 amino acids. The CDR3 here is CASSIEGTGNQPQHF. The CDR3 DNA follows: TGTGCCAGTAGTATAGAGGGGACAGGGAATCAGCCCCAGCATTTT.

The chain is built from TRBV5-1 and TRBJ2-7; D remains unclear. CDR1 and CDR2 from the germline V gene are SGHRS and YFSETQ. The ends were cut back, 4 bases at V and 1 base at J, with 12 bases in the middle. There are 14 residues in the CDR3. CDR3 residues: CASSPMKTSYEQYF. The CDR3 coding sequence is TGCGCCAGCAGCCCCATGAAGACTTCCTACGAGCAGTACTTC.

The chain carries TRBV10-3 and TRBJ1-1, with D hard to call. Trimming shortened V by 6 bases and J by 4 bases, and 12 bases separated the two germline ends. This CDR3 contains 13 residues. The germline V gene has CDR1 ENHRY and CDR2 SYGVKD. CDR3 bases: TGTGCCATCAGGTCCCTGAGCGGCACTGAAGCTTTCTTT. Protein sequence: CAIRSLSGTEAFF.

This sequence joins TRBV12-5 and TRBJ2-7; TRBD1 is a possible D gene (6 bases). The CDR3 covers 14 residues. V lost 5 bases and J 6 bases, leaving 17 bases between the germline ends. Germline V lookup: CDR1 LGHNT, CDR2 FRNRAP. CDR3: CASGARDTFSEQYF. CDR3 sequence (DNA): TGTGCTAGTGGTGCCCGGGACACTTTCTCCGAGCAGTACTTC.

The CDR3 nucleotides read TGTGCCAGCAACGAGTCGGGATTTAACATTCAGTACTTC. Protein product: CASNESGFNIQYF. The chain couples TRBV6-1 to TRBJ2-4; tentative D call: TRBD2 (5 bases). Trimming cost V 7 bases and J 7 bases, with 14 bases left between them. The CDR3 extends over 13 amino acids. From germline, CDR1 is MNHNS and CDR2 SASEGT.

The J gene is TRBJ2-5, the V gene TRBV4-3; weak D call: TRBD2 (6 bases). V was pared by 1 base and J by 9 bases, with 18 bases between. CDR1 is LGHNA, CDR2 YSLEER, per germline. The CDR3 runs to 15 residues. CDR3 sequence reads: CASSQVIQGLGAQYF. CDR3 nucleotides: TGCGCCAGCAGCCAAGTTATTCAGGGACTTGGGGCCCAGTACTTC.

The V gene is TRBV6-5, the J gene TRBJ2-7, with a weak D call TRBD2 (6 bases). The germline V gene encodes CDR1 MNHEY and CDR2 SVGAGI. V was trimmed by 2 bases and J by 0 bases, leaving 11 bases between them. The length of the CDR3 is 15 residues. CDR3 loop: CASSYGDWSSYEQYF. CDR3 sequence (DNA): TGTGCCAGCAGTTACGGGGACTGGAGCTCCTACGAGCAGTACTTC.